This TCR beta chain was sequenced during a study of shared clonotypes between healthy human individuals. Assay: immunoSEQ multiplex PCR; the TCRdb copy retains only in-frame clones and omits some. The sample has about 2.3 million clones, less than 95% seen once. Sequenced sample: naive CD4+ T cells from PBMCs. Subset defined: CD45RA+ positively selected. This sequence was found in a man between 18 and 29 years old in good health. Some clones in this sample may be carry-over from other donors' samples.

The CDR3: CASSIWIGNTEAFF. CDR3 nucleotide sequence: TGTGCCAGTAGTATATGGATTGGGAACACTGAAGCTTTCTTT. The chain employs TRBV19 and TRBJ1-1; D unclear. With 2 bases removed from V and 1 base from J, the gap between germline ends came to 8 bases. CDR1 LNHDA and CDR2 SQIVND come from the germline V gene (reference sequence). CDR3 length: 14 residues.